These 20 T cell receptor beta chains were sequenced from one sample in a study of blood T cell repertoires in COVID-19. Assay: immunoSEQ multiplex PCR; the TCRdb copy retains only in-frame clones and omits some. The repertoire holds some 96,000 clones, with around 85% as singletons. Sequencing was done on a sample of peripheral blood. These receptors all come from a man aged 50 to 60 with active or convalescent COVID-19.

This clone was observed a few times. The chain uses TRBV18 and TRBJ1-2; D not certain. With 3 bases removed from V and 4 bases from J, the gap between germline ends came to 12 bases. In germline, CDR1 is KGHSH, CDR2 LQKENI. The CDR3 has 14 residues. The CDR3 is CASSPSREGYGYTF. The CDR3, as DNA: TGTGCCAGCTCACCTAGCCGTGAGGGCTATGGCTACACCTTC.

V and J are TRBV5-5 and TRBJ2-1, with 14 positions matching TRBD2. V shed 4 bases and J 9 bases; nucleotides not matched to a gene: 9. Germline CDR1 is SGHKS and CDR2 is YYEKEE (reference sequence). The CDR3 contains 16 residues. The CDR3 sequence is CASSGVGLAGAGEQFF. The CDR3 DNA reads as TGTGCCAGCAGCGGGGTGGGACTAGCGGGAGCGGGTGAGCAGTTCTTC. Variable domain in full (rest from reference TRBV5-5 and TRBJ2-1): DAGVTQSPTHLIKTRGQQVTLRCSPISGHKSVSWYQQVLGQGPQFIFQYYEKEERGRGNFPDRFSARQFPNYSSELNVNALLLGDSALYLCASSGVGLAGAGEQFFGPGTRLTVL.

This chain connects TRBV7-3 to TRBJ2-3, with TRBD2 matching over 10 bases. V lost 5 bases, J lost 3 bases, and 11 bases stayed unmatched. The V gene's germline CDR1 is SGHTA and CDR2 FQGTGA. The CDR3 extends over 17 amino acids. The CDR3 is CASSTSFSSGRTDTQYF. The CDR3 bases are TGTGCCAGCAGCACTTCCTTTTCTAGCGGGAGAACAGATACGCAGTATTTT. The whole variable domain, remainder taken from reference TRBV7-3 and TRBJ2-3, is GAGVSQTPSNKVTEKGKYVELRCDPISGHTALYWYRQSLGQGPEFLIYFQGTGAADDSGLPNDRFFAVRPEGSVSTLKIQRTERGDSAVYLCASSTSFSSGRTDTQYFGPGTRLTVL.

This chain joins TRBV13 and TRBJ2-3; TRBD2 might be the D (5 bases). Germline lookup yields CDR1 PRHDT and CDR2 FYEKMQ (reference sequence). V dropped 5 bases and J dropped 7 bases, with 16 bases sitting between them. The CDR3 length is 14 residues. CDR3 coding DNA: TGTGCCAGCAGCACCCGCGGGCCTATTCATACGCAGTATTTT. As protein: CASSTRGPIHTQYF.

The genes are TRBV28 and TRBJ2-7; perhaps TRBD2 as D (5 bases). V dropped 6 bases and J dropped 3 bases, with 12 bases sitting between them. This CDR3 comprises 13 residues. Germline CDR1 is MDHEN and CDR2 is SYDVKM. Here the CDR3 reads CASRQYRGYEQYF. CDR3 sequence (DNA): TGTGCCAGCAGACAGTACCGGGGCTACGAGCAGTACTTC.

CDR3 sequence (DNA): TGTGCCTGCCGAACACTAGCGGGAGTTGGAGATACGCAGTATTTT. Its protein product is CACRTLAGVGDTQYF. V usage is TRBV2 and J usage is TRBJ2-3, with 11 nucleotides matching TRBD2. This CDR3 spans 15 amino acids. CDR1 and CDR2 from the germline V gene are SNHLY and FYNNEI. Unmatched junction bases numbered 12, after V lost 11 bases and J lost 5 bases.

V is TRBV20-1 and J is TRBJ2-3; 7 bases fit TRBD2. The germline V gene encodes CDR1 DFQATT and CDR2 SNEGSKA (reference sequence). The CDR3 is made up of 17 amino acids. V lost 3 bases to trimming and J lost 1 base; unmatched junction nucleotides: 13. This chain's CDR3 is CSASREWASGRTDTQYF. Here the CDR3 DNA reads TGCAGTGCTAGTCGCGAGTGGGCTAGCGGCCGCACAGATACGCAGTATTTT.

Only one count was recorded for this clone. V and J are TRBV30 and TRBJ1-2, with 7 nucleotides matching TRBD1. The CDR3 is 14 residues long. Losses at the gene ends were 2 bases for V and 8 bases for J; bases not matched to a gene: 11. CDR1 and CDR2 (germline): GTSNPN, SVGIG (reference sequence). The CDR3 region is CAWSMTQGRLGYTF. In DNA, the CDR3 is TGTGCCTGGAGTATGACACAGGGGCGGCTCGGCTACACCTTC. Using reference TRBV30 and TRBJ1-2 for the parts outside the CDR3, the full variable domain is SQTIHQWPATLVQPVGSPLSLECTVEGTSNPNLYWYRQAAGRGLQLLFYSVGIGQISSEVPQNLSASRPQDRQFILSSKKLLLSDSGFYLCAWSMTQGRLGYTFGSGTRLTVV.

The chain combines TRBV5-1 with TRBJ2-2; 7 bases map to TRBD2. The V gene's germline CDR1 is SGHRS and CDR2 YFSETQ. The CDR3 has 16 residues. V lost 0 bases, J lost 3 bases, and 5 bases stayed unmatched. DNA of the CDR3: TGCGCCAGCAGCTTGGTTCGGGGAGGGGACACCGGGGAGCTGTTTTTT. This codes for CASSLVRGGDTGELFF.

The genes are TRBV6-6 and TRBJ1-5; D is perhaps TRBD1 (6 bases). V lost 7 bases, J lost 3 bases, and 13 bases lay in between. CDR3 length equals 14 residues. CDR1 is MNHNY and CDR2 is SVGAGI in the germline V gene (reference sequence). The CDR3 is CASTQGQINQPQHF. In DNA, the CDR3 is TGTGCCAGCACCCAGGGGCAGATCAATCAGCCCCAGCATTTT.

In DNA form, the CDR3 reads TGTGCCAGCAGCTTACCAGGGACAGGGAGTAAGGACGAGCAGTACTTC. The encoded protein is CASSLPGTGSKDEQYF. The chain couples TRBV7-3 to TRBJ2-7; 9 positions match TRBD1. Germline values: CDR1 SGHTA, CDR2 FQGTGA. The CDR3 runs 16 residues. The V segment lost 2 bases and the J segment 5 bases; nucleotides outside the gene matches: 10.

The chain couples TRBV20-1 to TRBJ1-2; 10 bases are shared with TRBD1. The CDR3 totals 19 residues. The V gene's germline CDR1 is DFQATT and CDR2 SNEGSKA (reference sequence). Trimming cost V 3 bases and J 3 bases; bases outside gene matches: 19. The CDR3 sequence is CSASSRGGQGRHLDYGYTF. As DNA, the CDR3 is TGCAGTGCTAGTTCCCGGGGGGGACAGGGGCGGCACTTGGACTATGGCTACACCTTC.

In its sample, this clone was seen a few times. The V call is TRBV6-5, the J call TRBJ2-1; TRBD2 aligns across 7 bases. CDR3 length: 13 residues. V was clipped by 5 bases and J by 9 bases; unmatched bases: 7. Germline CDR1 and CDR2: MNHEY and SVGAGI. The CDR3 here is CASSPTPGGEQFF. DNA of the CDR3: TGTGCCAGCAGTCCCACCCCGGGGGGTGAGCAGTTCTTC.

This chain connects TRBV5-5 to TRBJ2-1, with D maybe TRBD2 (5 bases). The CDR3 is 14 residues long. V lost 2 bases and J lost 2, with 8 bases in between. In germline, CDR1 is SGHKS, CDR2 YYEKEE (reference sequence). The chain's CDR3 is CASSFGGAYNEQFF. CDR3 coding DNA: TGTGCCAGCAGCTTTGGAGGAGCCTACAATGAGCAGTTCTTC.

The rearrangement joins TRBV7-2 to TRBJ2-1; no reliable D call. CDR1 SGHTA and CDR2 FQGNSA come from the germline V gene. Trimming removed 1 base from V and 9 bases from J, with 10 bases in between. The CDR3 consists of 13 residues. The CDR3 DNA reads TGTGCCAGCAGCTTAGGGTCTAGTTCTGAGCAGTTCTTC. It translates to CASSLGSSSEQFF.

The table lists this clone with a count of one. The rearrangement uses TRBV12-3 or TRBV12-4 and TRBJ1-5; D is undetermined. CDR3 size: 13 residues. Trimming left V 6 bases short and J 4 bases short, with 10 bases between. CDR3 protein: CASSSGGNQPQHF. CDR3 DNA: TGTGCCAGCAGCTCGGGAGGGAATCAGCCCCAGCATTTT.

This sequence joins TRBV30 and TRBJ2-7; TRBD2 aligns across 13 bases. The CDR3 totals 16 residues. Losses at the gene ends were 4 bases for V and 0 bases for J; bases not matched to a gene: 6. The germline gives CDR1 GTSNPN, CDR2 SVGIG (reference sequence). The CDR3 region is CAWTRTSGGSSYEQYF. Here the CDR3 DNA reads TGTGCCTGGACCCGGACTAGCGGGGGCAGCTCCTACGAGCAGTACTTC.

The gene calls are TRBV5-4 and TRBJ2-3; weak D call: TRBD2 (7 bases). The ends were cut back, 8 bases at V and 5 bases at J, with 18 bases in the middle. The length of the CDR3 is 14 residues. The germline V gene has CDR1 SGHNT and CDR2 YYREEE (reference sequence). The CDR3 nucleotides read TGTGCCAGTCATGACAAGGGAGGGGGAGATACGCAGTATTTT. It is translated as CASHDKGGGDTQYF.

This chain joins TRBV5-8 and TRBJ1-5; no firm D call. V lost 4 bases and J 0 bases, leaving 14 bases between the germline ends. The CDR3 sequence is 16 residues long. Germline CDR1 is SGHTS and CDR2 is YDEGEE. The CDR3 loop reads CASSRKRDNSNQPQHF. The CDR3 region has the DNA TGTGCCAGCAGCCGAAAGAGAGATAATAGCAATCAGCCCCAGCATTTT.

This clone was seen just once. The chain carries TRBV3-1 (or the pseudogene TRBV3-2) and TRBJ2-1, with D possibly TRBD2 on 6 matching bases. Trimming stripped 2 bases from V and 4 bases from J, with 12 bases between. This CDR3 is built from 15 residues. The germline V gene encodes CDR1 LGHDT and CDR2 YNNKEL (reference sequence). The CDR3 DNA reads TGTGCCAGCAGCCAATCCGGGAGTCGTTACAATGAGCAGTTCTTC. It yields the protein CASSQSGSRYNEQFF.